The clone carrying this T cell receptor beta chain appeared once. Its antigen is undetermined. Patients picked for sequencing had shown CD8+CD57+ cell expansion detected by flow cytometry. Blood samples were obtained from patients who had received no prior therapy. This sample was included in a study of CD8+CD57+ T cells in acquired aplastic anemia. Study results and limitations: Patients showed no significant difference from controls in CD8+ Simpson's diversity. Around 30 sequences, all CD8+ CDR3, were shared between patients and controls.

Genomic DNA provided the template from which TCR beta VDJ and CDR3 profiles were obtained. One entry per CDR3 protein, called by TCRdb with MiXCR from the reads. The sample holds around 120,000 distinct CDR3 sequences, approximately 40% seen once. Deletions cut 0 bases from V and 3 bases from J, with 9 bases between. The V gene's germline CDR1 is LNHNV and CDR2 YYDKDF (reference sequence). The CDR3 covers 14 residues. The specimen sequenced was sorted CD4+, CD8+, or CD8+CD57+ T cells (not recorded which) from PBMCs. The clonotype originates from a human donor with aplastic anemia. This sequence joins TRBV15 and TRBJ2-7; tentatively, D is TRBD2 (6 bases). CDR3 DNA: TGTGCCACCAGCAGAGAAGTCGGGGGCTACGAGCAGTACTTC. It specifies CATSREVGGYEQYF.